This section outlines one T cell receptor beta chain sequence together with its context. The sample belongs to a study of T cell changes during pregnancy in multiple sclerosis. Data came from immunoSEQ multiplex PCR; TCRdb stores just in-frame clones and leaves some out. Among roughly 52,000 clones, approximately 94% were seen once, and the ten largest hold roughly 5.4%. Germline-derived CDR1 and CDR2 are SGHNT and YYREEE (reference sequence). CDR3 length equals 17 residues. The V and J ends lost 5 bases and 4 bases, in that order; junction bases with no gene match: 12. This sequence was found in a female donor with multiple sclerosis, enrolled in a pregnancy study. The sequencing used CD8+ T cells from peripheral blood mononuclear cells, collected before pregnancy. The rearrangement joins TRBV5-4 to TRBJ2-3; the match to TRBD2 covers 11 bases. CDR3 sequence (DNA): TGTGCCAGCAGGACCGAACTAGCGGGAGTACGGGCAGATACGCAGTATTTT. The encoded protein is CASRTELAGVRADTQYF.